The 7 T cell receptor beta chains below come from one sample, sequenced in a study of T cells after yellow fever vaccination. TCRdb passed the 5' RACE reads through MiXCR, listing each CDR3 protein once. The top ten clones hold 16% of a sample with approximately 510,000 distinct CDR3 sequences, roughly 22% of them seen once. Material: PBMCs, obtained approximately 22 days after the first yellow fever vaccination. Source of these receptors: a man aged 18 to 30 who received the YFV17D yellow fever vaccine.

This clonotype appeared a few times. This rearrangement joins TRBV4-2 to TRBJ1-1; the D gene is possibly TRBD1 (6 bases). V gave up 6 bases and J gave up 3 bases, with 11 bases separating them. The CDR3 is 13 residues long. Looked up from germline, CDR1 is LGHNA and CDR2 is YNFKEQ. The CDR3: CASREGDYTEAFF. DNA of the CDR3: TGTGCCAGCAGGGAGGGGGATTACACTGAAGCTTTCTTT.

In this sample, this clonotype turned up a few times. The chain carries TRBV5-1 and TRBJ2-5; tentatively, D is TRBD2 (5 bases). Germline V gene data show CDR1 as SGHRS and CDR2 as YFSETQ. This CDR3 is built from 14 residues. Trimming stripped 3 bases from V and 2 bases from J, with 11 bases between. Here the CDR3 reads CASSSEGLQETQYF. The DNA for the CDR3 is TGCGCCAGCAGCTCCGAAGGACTTCAAGAGACCCAGTACTTC.

Only a few counts were recorded for this clonotype. The rearrangement uses TRBV7-3 and TRBJ2-1; D may be TRBD2 (6 bases). The V gene lost 3 bases and the J gene lost 8 bases, with 8 bases spanning the gap. This CDR3 has 12 amino acids. CDR1 SGHTA and CDR2 FQGTGA come from the germline V gene. The DNA of the CDR3 is TGTGCCAGCAGCTTCCCGGGGGATGAGCAGTTCTTC. Its protein is CASSFPGDEQFF.

This clonotype showed up just a few times. The chain links TRBV19 to TRBJ2-7; D not certain. The CDR3 extends over 14 amino acids. CDR1 is LNHDA and CDR2 is SQIVND in the germline V gene (reference sequence). Trimming left V 5 bases short and J 6 bases short, with 17 bases between. CDR3 amino acids: CASSSETGVGEQYF. The CDR3 coding sequence is TGTGCCAGTAGTTCCGAGACGGGCGTAGGCGAGCAGTACTTC.

Comment on this clonotype: At one end, the junction sequence differs from germline, possibly due to a read error. The chain combines TRBV20-1 with TRBJ2-2; 9 bases match TRBD1. CDR1 is DFQATT and CDR2 is SNEGSKA in the germline V gene (reference sequence). The CDR3 spans 16 residues. In nucleotides, the CDR3 is TGCAGTGCTCGTCATGTCTTACAGGGGGCGTCCGGGGAGGTGTTTTTT. It yields the protein CSARHVLQGASGEVFF.

The V call is TRBV7-2, the J call TRBJ2-1; perhaps TRBD2 as D (5 bases). The CDR3 has 15 residues. V was trimmed by 6 bases and J by 4 bases, leaving 16 bases between them. Germline V lookup: CDR1 SGHTA, CDR2 FQGNSA. The CDR3 loop is CASRLRPAAYNEQFF. In nucleotides, the CDR3 is TGTGCCAGCAGACTACGGCCAGCGGCGTACAATGAGCAGTTCTTC.

This clonotype was seen a handful of times. The CDR3 is CASSLEGTLRNTEAFF. The CDR3 nucleotides read TGTGCCAGCAGCTTGGAGGGGACACTCAGAAACACTGAAGCTTTCTTT. The V call is TRBV5-5, the J call TRBJ1-1, with a possible D match to TRBD1 (6 bases). This CDR3 spans 16 amino acids. The V gene's germline CDR1 is SGHKS and CDR2 YYEKEE (reference sequence). V dropped 0 bases and J dropped 2 bases, with 14 bases sitting between them.